The 8 T cell receptor beta chains reported below all come from one sample, sequenced in a study of blood T cell repertoires in COVID-19. TCRdb's copy holds only in-frame clones and misses some; the assay was immunoSEQ multiplex PCR. The profile covers about 130,000 clones, with 70% to 90% appearing a single time and roughly 13% taken by the ten largest. The sequencing input was peripheral blood. The receptor source for this set is a human donor in a cohort sampled during active COVID-19.

This clone showed up just a few times. The chain uses TRBV3-1 (or the pseudogene TRBV3-2) and TRBJ1-6; TRBD1 might be the D (5 bases). V was pared by 8 bases and J by 4 bases, with 12 bases between. Germline CDR1 reads LGHDT; CDR2 reads YNNKEL (reference sequence). The CDR3 sequence is 14 residues long. The CDR3 region has the DNA TGTGCCAGCGGCAGGGAGGTGTATAATTCACCCCTCCACTTT. As protein: CASGREVYNSPLHF.

V is TRBV7-8 and J is TRBJ2-2, with TRBD2 identical over 8 bases. Germline loops: CDR1 SGHVS, CDR2 FQNEAQ. The CDR3 extends over 21 amino acids. Trimming cost V 5 bases and J 1 base; bases outside gene matches: 21. CDR3 amino acids: CASSRFARTSSIRVNTGELFF. The CDR3 nucleotides read TGTGCCAGCAGCAGATTCGCCAGGACTAGCAGTATTAGGGTGAACACCGGGGAGCTGTTTTTT.

This sequence joins TRBV6-5 and TRBJ2-7, with 8 bases aligning to TRBD1. The CDR3 extends over 13 amino acids. The ends lost 6 bases at V and 4 bases at J; junction bases unmatched: 5. In germline, CDR1 is MNHEY, CDR2 SVGAGI. CDR3 amino acids: CASRPGGMYEQYF. The CDR3 DNA sequence: TGTGCCAGCAGGCCAGGGGGCATGTACGAGCAGTACTTC.

The chain combines TRBV3-1 (or the pseudogene TRBV3-2) with TRBJ2-2; 8 bases match TRBD2. This CDR3 region has 15 residues. Germline CDR1 is LGHDT and CDR2 is YNNKEL (reference sequence). The J segment lost 6 bases and the V segment lost 4 bases, leaving 7 bases of the junction unmatched. The CDR3 DNA sequence: TGTGCCAGCAGCCTCTCCGGGGGGGCCGCCGGGGAGCTGTTTTTT. It translates to CASSLSGGAAGELFF.

The rearrangement links TRBV11-3 to TRBJ2-1; no firm D call. The germline gives CDR1 SGHNT, CDR2 YENEEA. This CDR3 has 13 residues. Between the trimmed V and J ends, which lost 1 base and 6 bases, there was a span of 7 bases. The CDR3 DNA follows: TGTGCCAGCAGCTTAGGAGCACCCAATGAGCAGTTCTTC. This encodes CASSLGAPNEQFF. Full variable domain (remainder filled in from reference TRBV11-3 and TRBJ2-1): EAGVVQSPRYKIIEKKQPVAFWCNPISGHNTLYWYLQNLGQGPELLIRYENEEAVDDSQLPKDRFSAERLKGVDSTLKIQPAELGDSAVYLCASSLGAPNEQFFGPGTRLTVL.

The chain links TRBV2 to TRBJ1-5; D possibly corresponds to TRBD1 (6 bases). Trimming took 4 bases from V and 0 from J, leaving 16 bases between them. Germline V lookup: CDR1 SNHLY, CDR2 FYNNEI. The CDR3 extends over 17 amino acids. The CDR3 bases are TGTGCCAGCAGTGGGGGACAAACCCGTTATAGCAATCAGCCCCAGCATTTT. This encodes CASSGGQTRYSNQPQHF.

The rearrangement uses TRBV5-1 and TRBJ2-7; 7 bases match TRBD1. J gave up 4 bases and V 4 bases, and 26 bases lay outside the gene matches. Per germline, CDR1 SGHRS and CDR2 YFSETQ. The CDR3 extends over 20 amino acids. The CDR3, as DNA: TGCGCCAGCAGCGGACTGAGTTCTCCGGGACAGAGTTCCAAGGATTACGAGCAGTACTTC. The encoded protein is CASSGLSSPGQSSKDYEQYF. Supplemented by reference TRBV5-1 and TRBJ2-7, the full variable domain reads KAGVTQTPRYLIKTRGQQVTLSCSPISGHRSVSWYQQTPGQGLQFLFEYFSETQRNKGNFPGRFSGRQFSNSRSEMNVSTLELGDSALYLCASSGLSSPGQSSKDYEQYFGPGTRLTVT.

The gene calls are TRBV19 and TRBJ2-6; 7 nucleotides line up with TRBD1. Per the germline V gene, CDR1 is LNHDA and CDR2 is SQIVND (reference sequence). This CDR3 has 16 residues. V was pared by 3 bases and J by 2 bases, with 4 bases of the junction left unmatched. The CDR3 DNA sequence: TGTGCCAGTAGTATGAACGGACAGGCTGGGGCCAACGTCCTGACTTTC. It translates to CASSMNGQAGANVLTF.